These T cell receptor beta chains were read from a single sample in a study of blood T cell repertoires in COVID-19. TCRdb's copy holds only in-frame clones and misses some; the assay was immunoSEQ multiplex PCR. The sample includes about 220,000 clones, 80% to 90% of them seen just once. Sequencing was carried out using PBMCs or T cells enriched from blood (not recorded which). The source is a woman aged 25 to 39 with acute COVID-19. The CDR3 runs from the conserved cysteine through the conserved F or W. The D gene is left open where the match is weak. Clone size is not always given. Where it is, it says once, few, many or a class for expanded clones.

d_call: .; clone_size: .; v_call: TRBV7-2; j_call: TRBJ2-2; cdr3_nt: TGTGCCAGCAGCTTGAGGGGGACCGGGGAGCTGTTTTTT; cdr3_aa: CASSLRGTGELFF
d_call: .; clone_size: .; v_call: TRBV7-2; j_call: TRBJ1-1; cdr3_nt: TGTGCCAGCAGCTTAGGCTCAATTGGGCAAGCTTTCTTT; cdr3_aa: CASSLGSIGQAFF
d_call: .; clone_size: .; v_call: TRBV19; j_call: TRBJ1-2; cdr3_nt: TGTGCCAGTACCCATAGCCTCGGACTCTATGGCTACACCTTC; cdr3_aa: CASTHSLGLYGYTF
d_call: TRBD2; clone_size: .; v_call: TRBV24-1; j_call: TRBJ2-3; cdr3_nt: TGTGCCACCAGTGGGGGGGGTAGCGGGGGCACAGATACGCAGTATTTT; cdr3_aa: CATSGGGSGGTDTQYF
d_call: .; clone_size: .; v_call: TRBV12-5; j_call: TRBJ1-5; cdr3_nt: TGTGCTAGTGGTTTTAACAGGGTCGTACAGCCCCAGCATTTT; cdr3_aa: CASGFNRVVQPQHF
d_call: .; clone_size: .; v_call: TRBV11-2; j_call: TRBJ2-7; cdr3_nt: TGTGCCAGCAGCTCTCGCAGGGGGGCCTACGAGCAGTACTTC; cdr3_aa: CASSSRRGAYEQYF
d_call: TRBD1; clone_size: .; v_call: TRBV19; j_call: TRBJ1-2; cdr3_nt: TGTGCCAGTAGCTTACAGGGGAGAGACTATGGCTACACCTTC; cdr3_aa: CASSLQGRDYGYTF
d_call: TRBD1; clone_size: .; v_call: TRBV5-1; j_call: TRBJ1-1; cdr3_nt: TGCGCCAGCAGCTTGGTACAGGGGTATCCGGCTTTCTTT; cdr3_aa: CASSLVQGYPAFF
d_call: TRBD1; clone_size: .; v_call: TRBV5-3; j_call: TRBJ1-1; cdr3_nt: TGTGCCAGAAGCCTGTTAGGACAGGGTCCAGAAGCTTTCTTT; cdr3_aa: CARSLLGQGPEAFF
d_call: .; clone_size: .; v_call: TRBV7-7; j_call: TRBJ2-7; cdr3_nt: TGTGCTAGCAGTTTATCCAGGTGGAGGGGCTCCTACGAGCAGTACTTC; cdr3_aa: CASSLSRWRGSYEQYF
d_call: .; clone_size: few; v_call: TRBV7-2; j_call: TRBJ1-4; cdr3_nt: TGTGCCAGCAGCTTTGGCACAACTAATGAAAAACTGTTTTTT; cdr3_aa: CASSFGTTNEKLFF
d_call: .; clone_size: .; v_call: TRBV7-9; j_call: TRBJ1-1; cdr3_nt: TGTGCCAGCAGAGGAACGGTGGGGGCCACTGAAGCTTTCTTT; cdr3_aa: CASRGTVGATEAFF
d_call: TRBD1; clone_size: .; v_call: TRBV3-1/TRBV3-2; j_call: TRBJ2-7; cdr3_nt: TGTGCCAGCAGCCCTCGGGACAGGGGCTACGAGCAGTACTTC; cdr3_aa: CASSPRDRGYEQYF
d_call: .; clone_size: .; v_call: TRBV27; j_call: TRBJ1-3; cdr3_nt: TGTGCCAGCAGTTTTGGGGGCTACTCTGGAAACACCATATATTTT; cdr3_aa: CASSFGGYSGNTIYF
d_call: TRBD1; clone_size: .; v_call: TRBV19; j_call: TRBJ1-1; cdr3_nt: TGTGCCAGTAGTCAGGGGGCTGAAGCTTTCTTT; cdr3_aa: CASSQGAEAFF
d_call: .; clone_size: .; v_call: TRBV3-1/TRBV3-2; j_call: TRBJ2-5; cdr3_nt: TGTGCCAGCAGCCAGGCGACGGCAGGGAGGGAGACCCAGTACTTC; cdr3_aa: CASSQATAGRETQYF
d_call: TRBD1; clone_size: .; v_call: TRBV7-8; j_call: TRBJ1-1; cdr3_nt: TGTGCCAGCAGCAATCGACAGGGCGGAACCACTGAAGCTTTCTTT; cdr3_aa: CASSNRQGGTTEAFF
d_call: .; clone_size: once; v_call: TRBV18; j_call: TRBJ2-3; cdr3_nt: TGTGCCAGCTCACCTTGGCAGGGGAGCACAGATACGCAGTATTTT; cdr3_aa: CASSPWQGSTDTQYF
d_call: .; clone_size: .; v_call: TRBV2; j_call: TRBJ1-4; cdr3_nt: TGTGCCAGCAGTCTAGGGGGAGGGGTGAATGAAAAACTGTTTTTT; cdr3_aa: CASSLGGGVNEKLFF
d_call: TRBD1; clone_size: few; v_call: TRBV19; j_call: TRBJ2-7; cdr3_nt: TGTGCCAGTAGCCTAGACAGGGAACGGCAGTACTTC; cdr3_aa: CASSLDRERQYF
d_call: TRBD1; clone_size: .; v_call: TRBV7-9; j_call: TRBJ1-3; cdr3_nt: TGTGCCAGCACGTCACGGGACAGGGAGGGAAACACCATATATTTT; cdr3_aa: CASTSRDREGNTIYF
d_call: .; clone_size: .; v_call: TRBV29-1; j_call: TRBJ1-1; cdr3_nt: TGCAGCGTTAAACAGGCGAACACTGAAGCTTTCTTT; cdr3_aa: CSVKQANTEAFF
d_call: TRBD1; clone_size: once; v_call: TRBV7-2; j_call: TRBJ1-5; cdr3_nt: TGTGCCAGCAGCTTAGATCCAGGGGGCTCCTCCAGTCAGCCCCAGCATTTT; cdr3_aa: CASSLDPGGSSSQPQHF
d_call: TRBD1; clone_size: .; v_call: TRBV18; j_call: TRBJ1-2; cdr3_nt: TGTGCCAGCTCACCAGATGGGCAGGGGGCAAGTGGCTACACCTTC; cdr3_aa: CASSPDGQGASGYTF
d_call: .; clone_size: once; v_call: TRBV18; j_call: TRBJ2-7; cdr3_nt: TGTGCCAGCTCCTCGGGGAGCTTCGACGAGCAGTACTTC; cdr3_aa: CASSSGSFDEQYF
d_call: TRBD2; clone_size: .; v_call: TRBV29-1; j_call: TRBJ2-3; cdr3_nt: TGCAGCGTTGAAGGGAGGATCTTAGCGGGATCTAGCACAGATACGCAGTATTTT; cdr3_aa: CSVEGRILAGSSTDTQYF
d_call: TRBD1; clone_size: .; v_call: TRBV6-5; j_call: TRBJ2-7; cdr3_nt: TGTGCCAGCAGCCGAGGGACAGGCGTCGGGTACGAGCAGTACTTC; cdr3_aa: CASSRGTGVGYEQYF
d_call: .; clone_size: .; v_call: TRBV4-1; j_call: TRBJ1-1; cdr3_nt: TGCGCCAGCAGCCGAAGAGGCAGCATCGACACTGAAGCTTTCTTT; cdr3_aa: CASSRRGSIDTEAFF
d_call: .; clone_size: .; v_call: TRBV14; j_call: TRBJ2-7; cdr3_nt: TGTGCCAGCAGCCCTCTGCGACAGGCAACCTACGAGCAGTACTTC; cdr3_aa: CASSPLRQATYEQYF
d_call: .; clone_size: .; v_call: TRBV7-2; j_call: TRBJ1-5; cdr3_nt: TGTGCCAGCAGCCCAGGCTGGAGGAGTAGCAATCAGCCCCAGCATTTT; cdr3_aa: CASSPGWRSSNQPQHF
d_call: .; clone_size: .; v_call: TRBV2; j_call: TRBJ1-4; cdr3_nt: TGTGCCAGTACCTCGTCGGACAGCTCTAATGAAAAACTGTTTTTT; cdr3_aa: CASTSSDSSNEKLFF
d_call: .; clone_size: .; v_call: TRBV5-8; j_call: TRBJ2-3; cdr3_nt: TGTGCCAGCAGCTCCCCGGCGGAGACAGATACGCAGTATTTT; cdr3_aa: CASSSPAETDTQYF
d_call: TRBD2; clone_size: once; v_call: TRBV2; j_call: TRBJ2-1; cdr3_nt: TGTGCCAGCAGGGGACGGACTAGCGGGGGGTACAATGAGCAGTTCTTC; cdr3_aa: CASRGRTSGGYNEQFF
d_call: TRBD1; clone_size: .; v_call: TRBV5-4; j_call: TRBJ1-4; cdr3_nt: TGTGCCAGCAGCACGGACAGGGGGCGTCCCAATGAAAAACTGTTTTTT; cdr3_aa: CASSTDRGRPNEKLFF
d_call: TRBD1; clone_size: .; v_call: TRBV6-2/TRBV6-3; j_call: TRBJ2-2; cdr3_nt: TGTGCCAGCAGTTACGGGCAGGGGGATACCGGGGAGCTGTTTTTT; cdr3_aa: CASSYGQGDTGELFF
d_call: TRBD1; clone_size: .; v_call: TRBV5-6; j_call: TRBJ1-1; cdr3_nt: TGTGCCAGCAGAGGGACAGGGAACACTGAAGCTTTCTTT; cdr3_aa: CASRGTGNTEAFF
d_call: .; clone_size: .; v_call: TRBV5-1; j_call: TRBJ1-1; cdr3_nt: TGCGCCAGCAGCATGACAGCGTTGAACACTGAAGCTTTCTTT; cdr3_aa: CASSMTALNTEAFF
d_call: .; clone_size: .; v_call: TRBV28; j_call: TRBJ1-1; cdr3_nt: TGTGCCAGCATCTACAGGAGGGGCGAAGCTTTCTTT; cdr3_aa: CASIYRRGEAFF
d_call: .; clone_size: .; v_call: TRBV29-1; j_call: TRBJ1-2; cdr3_nt: TGCAGCGTTGAAGATCGGTCTAACTATGGCTACACCTTC; cdr3_aa: CSVEDRSNYGYTF
d_call: .; clone_size: .; v_call: TRBV29-1; j_call: TRBJ2-1; cdr3_nt: TGCAGCGCCCTTGGGGAGAATGAGCAGTTCTTC; cdr3_aa: CSALGENEQFF
d_call: .; clone_size: .; v_call: TRBV7-8; j_call: TRBJ1-2; cdr3_nt: TGTGCCAGCAGCTTAACCCAGGGGTGGGATGGCTACACCTTC; cdr3_aa: CASSLTQGWDGYTF
d_call: TRBD1; clone_size: .; v_call: TRBV9; j_call: TRBJ1-6; cdr3_nt: TGTGCCAGCAGCATAACAGGGGACACCTATAATTCACCCCTCCACTTT; cdr3_aa: CASSITGDTYNSPLHF
d_call: .; clone_size: .; v_call: TRBV28; j_call: TRBJ1-5; cdr3_nt: TGTGCCAGCAGTTTATACGGGTCAGGGCCCCATCAGCCCCAGCATTTT; cdr3_aa: CASSLYGSGPHQPQHF
d_call: TRBD1; clone_size: .; v_call: TRBV6-5; j_call: TRBJ1-5; cdr3_nt: TGTGCCAGCAACTCTATACAGGGGGCGAATCAGCCCCAGCATTTT; cdr3_aa: CASNSIQGANQPQHF
d_call: TRBD2; clone_size: .; v_call: TRBV7-9; j_call: TRBJ2-1; cdr3_nt: TGTGCCACCCCAGCGGGACCCGGGGGGGACCCCTACAATGAGCAGTTCTTC; cdr3_aa: CATPAGPGGDPYNEQFF